The source of this T cell receptor (beta chain) is a study of shared clonotypes between healthy human individuals. Trimming stripped 6 bases from V and 4 bases from J, with 11 bases between. The CDR3 contains 13 residues. Germline lookup yields CDR1 SNHLY and CDR2 FYNNEI. Measured with immunoSEQ multiplex PCR; TCRdb has only the in-frame clones, and not every one. The data hold hundreds of thousands of clones, with roughly 80% observed a single time. This clonotype originated in a woman in her forties in good health. Some clones in this sample may be carry-over from other donors' samples. Material: PBMCs. J is TRBJ2-3 and V is TRBV2, with D unclear. For the CDR3, the DNA is TGTGCCAGCAGCCCTCTAATCGCAGATACGCAGTATTTT. Amino acid sequence: CASSPLIADTQYF.